The rows below give T cell receptor beta chains drawn from one sample of a study of cytomegalovirus exposure and HLA in healthy donors. Clones were sequenced by immunoSEQ multiplex PCR, and TCRdb holds only the in-frame ones, with some missing. The sample features roughly 100,000 clones, with 3% to 3.5% in its top ten. Sequencing was carried out using PBMCs. The receptors derive from a man aged 35 to 55 in good health and CMV-seronegative. Each CDR3 is given without its conserved first and last residue.

V gene	J gene	CDR3 protein
TRBV9	TRBJ2-1	ASSVTGLEQF
TRBV7-9	TRBJ1-5	ASILAPGESNQPQH
TRBV19	TRBJ2-3	ASSRVANTDTQY
TRBV19	TRBJ1-4	ASGQGGGAGEKLF
TRBV28	TRBJ1-2	ASSLGAAANYGYT
TRBV6-5	TRBJ2-5	ALDEGLALGETQY
TRBV2	TRBJ2-7	ASSVGAVSGSVCEQY
TRBV4-1	TRBJ1-3	ASSQGRQGTGNTIY
TRBV19	TRBJ2-6	ASSIDTSGTRSSGANVLT
TRBV5-1	NA	ASSLEAGSRSYEQY
TRBV27	TRBJ2-1	ASRPYDREVYNEQF
TRBV28	TRBJ2-7	ASSLSGDYEQY
TRBV18	TRBJ2-7	ASSPNPTGQIHEQY
TRBV5-1	TRBJ2-6	ASSWKAGTGGSGANVLT
TRBV6-1	TRBJ2-7	ASMLDRAPHEQY
TRBV29-1	TRBJ2-2	SVEVQGANTGELF
TRBV7-8	TRBJ1-2	ASLREGSGYT
TRBV2	TRBJ2-7	ASSGQGALKEQY
TRBV27	TRBJ2-7	ASSRLQASYEQY
TRBV9	TRBJ1-2	ASSVDPTVTLYGYT